This T cell receptor (beta chain) was sequenced for a study of human T cells and chemical hapten exposure. MiXCR, run by TCRdb on the RACE reads, gives a single entry per CDR3 protein. This sample has around 300,000 distinct CDR3 sequences, with 4.5% to 7% found just once. The CDR3 runs to 12 residues. Germline V gene data show CDR1 as SGHNT and CDR2 as YYREEE (reference sequence). Trimming cost V 4 bases and J 8 bases, with 11 bases left between them. This clonotype was seen at least ten times. Noted time point: pre-sensitization, week 0. The sample's treatment: therapeutic diphenylcyclopropenone sensitization with weekly scalp DPC.

The chain joins TRBV5-4 to TRBJ2-3; perhaps TRBD1 as D (6 bases). Sequenced here: whole blood, sampled in connection with sensitization to the hapten diphenylcyclopropenone (DPC). The sequence was obtained from a woman aged 18-29 years with alopecia areata. Some clones in this sample may be carry-over from other donors' samples. The CDR3 is CASSPGTPTQYF. CDR3 in DNA: TGTGCCAGCAGCCCGGGGACACCTACGCAGTATTTT.